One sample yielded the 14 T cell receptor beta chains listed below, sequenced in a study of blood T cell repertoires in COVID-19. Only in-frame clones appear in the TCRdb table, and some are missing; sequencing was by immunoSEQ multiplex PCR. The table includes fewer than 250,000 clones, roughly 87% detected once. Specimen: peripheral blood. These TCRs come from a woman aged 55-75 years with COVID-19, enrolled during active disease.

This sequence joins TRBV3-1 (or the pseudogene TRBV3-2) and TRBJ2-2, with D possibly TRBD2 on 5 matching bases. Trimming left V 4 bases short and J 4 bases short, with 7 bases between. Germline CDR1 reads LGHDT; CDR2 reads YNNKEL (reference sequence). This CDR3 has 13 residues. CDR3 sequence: CASSRTFTGELFF. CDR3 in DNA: TGTGCCAGCAGCCGGACTTTCACCGGGGAGCTGTTTTTT.

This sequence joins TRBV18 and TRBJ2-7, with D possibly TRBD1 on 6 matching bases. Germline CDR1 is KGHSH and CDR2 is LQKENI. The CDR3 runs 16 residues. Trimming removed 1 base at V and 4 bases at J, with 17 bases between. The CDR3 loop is CASSPRQQGSEYEQYV. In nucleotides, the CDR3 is TGTGCCAGCTCACCACGGCAACAGGGAAGTGAATACGAGCAGTACGTC.

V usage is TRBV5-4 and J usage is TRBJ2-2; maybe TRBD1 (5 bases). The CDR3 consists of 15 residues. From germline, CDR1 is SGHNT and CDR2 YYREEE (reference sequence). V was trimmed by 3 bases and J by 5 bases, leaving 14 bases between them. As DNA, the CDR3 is TGTGCCAGCAGCTCCGACCCAGGGAAGACCGGGGAGCTGTTTTTT. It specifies CASSSDPGKTGELFF.

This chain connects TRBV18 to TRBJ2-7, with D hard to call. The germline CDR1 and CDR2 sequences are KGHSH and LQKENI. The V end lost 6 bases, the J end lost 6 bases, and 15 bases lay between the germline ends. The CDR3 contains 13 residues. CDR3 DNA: TGTGCCAGCTCCCCCGGGTTGGGTGGCGAGCAGTACGTC. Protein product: CASSPGLGGEQYV.

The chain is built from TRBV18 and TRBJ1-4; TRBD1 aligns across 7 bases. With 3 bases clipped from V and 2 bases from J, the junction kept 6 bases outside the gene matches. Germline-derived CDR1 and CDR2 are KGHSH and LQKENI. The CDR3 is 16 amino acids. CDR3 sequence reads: CASSPGAGGTNEKLFF. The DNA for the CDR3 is TGTGCCAGCTCACCGGGCGCAGGGGGTACTAATGAAAAACTGTTTTTT.

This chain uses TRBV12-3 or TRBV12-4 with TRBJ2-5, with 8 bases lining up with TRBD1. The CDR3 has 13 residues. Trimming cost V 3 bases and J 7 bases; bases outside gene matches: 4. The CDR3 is CASSFGGTGTQYF. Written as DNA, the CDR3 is TGTGCCAGCAGTTTTGGGGGGACAGGGACCCAGTACTTC.

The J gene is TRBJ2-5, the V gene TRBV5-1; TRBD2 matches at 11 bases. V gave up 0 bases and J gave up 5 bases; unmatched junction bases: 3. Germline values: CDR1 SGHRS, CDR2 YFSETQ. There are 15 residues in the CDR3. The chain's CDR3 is CASSLASSGGETQYF. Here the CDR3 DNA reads TGCGCCAGCAGCTTGGCGTCTAGCGGGGGGGAGACCCAGTACTTC. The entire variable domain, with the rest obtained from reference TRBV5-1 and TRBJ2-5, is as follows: KAGVTQTPRYLIKTRGQQVTLSCSPISGHRSVSWYQQTPGQGLQFLFEYFSETQRNKGNFPGRFSGRQFSNSRSEMNVSTLELGDSALYLCASSLASSGGETQYFGPGTRLLVL.

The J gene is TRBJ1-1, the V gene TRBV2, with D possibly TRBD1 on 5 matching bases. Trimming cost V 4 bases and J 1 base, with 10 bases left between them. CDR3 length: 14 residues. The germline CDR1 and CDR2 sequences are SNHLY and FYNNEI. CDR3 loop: CASSGGVRNTEAFF. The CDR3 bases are TGTGCCAGCAGTGGGGGGGTAAGGAACACTGAAGCTTTCTTT.

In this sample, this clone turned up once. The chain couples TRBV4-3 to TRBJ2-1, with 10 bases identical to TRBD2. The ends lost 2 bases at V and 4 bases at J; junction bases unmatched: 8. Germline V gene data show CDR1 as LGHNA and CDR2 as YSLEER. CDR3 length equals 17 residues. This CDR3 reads CASSQRPSGSNYNEQFF. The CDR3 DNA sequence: TGCGCCAGCAGCCAAAGGCCTAGCGGGAGCAATTACAATGAGCAGTTCTTC.

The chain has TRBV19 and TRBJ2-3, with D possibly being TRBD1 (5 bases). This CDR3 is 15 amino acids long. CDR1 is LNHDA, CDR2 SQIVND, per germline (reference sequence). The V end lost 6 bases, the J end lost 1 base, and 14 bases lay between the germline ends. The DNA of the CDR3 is TGTGCCAGTAGAGGGGTACCGCTTGGCACAGATACGCAGTATTTT. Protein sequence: CASRGVPLGTDTQYF.

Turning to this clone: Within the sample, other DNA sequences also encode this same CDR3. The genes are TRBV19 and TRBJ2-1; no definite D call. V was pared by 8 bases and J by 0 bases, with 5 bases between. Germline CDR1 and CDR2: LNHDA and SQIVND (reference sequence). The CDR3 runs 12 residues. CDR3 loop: CASRGSYNEQFF. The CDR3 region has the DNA TGTGCCAGTCGCGGCTCCTACAATGAGCAGTTCTTC.

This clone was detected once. CDR3 coding DNA: TGTGCCAGCAGTTACTCCCGGGGCGGGAGGGGCGAGCAGTACTTC. As protein: CASSYSRGGRGEQYF. V is TRBV6-6 and J is TRBJ2-7; TRBD2 aligns across 9 bases. The trim removed 0 bases at V and 6 bases at J, leaving 6 bases unmatched. Per the germline V gene, CDR1 is MNHNY and CDR2 is SVGAGI (reference sequence). The CDR3 totals 15 residues.

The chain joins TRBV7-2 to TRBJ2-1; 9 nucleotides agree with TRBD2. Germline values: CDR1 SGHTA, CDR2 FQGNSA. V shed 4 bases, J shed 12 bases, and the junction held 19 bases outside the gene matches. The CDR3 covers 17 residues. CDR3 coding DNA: TGTGCCAGCAGCTCCCCCCCCGGGACTAGCCATCTGTTTGCGCAGTTCTTC. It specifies CASSSPPGTSHLFAQFF.

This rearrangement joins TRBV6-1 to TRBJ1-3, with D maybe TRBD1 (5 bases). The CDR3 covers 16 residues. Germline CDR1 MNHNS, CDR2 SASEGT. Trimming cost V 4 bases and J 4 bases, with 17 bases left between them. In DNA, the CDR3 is TGTGCCAGCAGTGGCCTCAGGGTGACGCCCGGAAACACCATATATTTT. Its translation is CASSGLRVTPGNTIYF.